Described below is a single T cell receptor (beta chain) sequence and its context. V was cut by 4 bases and J by 8 bases, with 8 bases left in between. The CDR3 runs to 11 residues. CDR1 is MNHEY and CDR2 is SVGAGI in the germline V gene. This entry comes from a study of blood T cell repertoires in COVID-19. For the study at large: The study drew acute and convalescent COVID-19 samples from the United States, Italy and Spain.

Under the authors' procedure: Estimation of nucleated cell counts relied on the amplification of reference gene primers. This table comes from immunoSEQ multiplex PCR, and its TCRdb copy is limited to in-frame clones, with some not included. Clone size and V and J calls were adopted from that table, with D and trimming inferred from the DNA. The repertoire holds some 230,000 clones, with roughly 85% as singletons. Source material: peripheral blood. The sequence came from a man aged 35-49 years with acute or convalescent COVID-19. The chain recombines TRBV6-5 with TRBJ1-1, with a possible D match to TRBD1 (5 bases). CDR3 in DNA: TGTGCCAGCAGTTGGGCAGGGGAAGCTTTCTTT. Translation gives CASSWAGEAFF.